This T cell receptor beta chain comes out of a study of blood T cell repertoires in COVID-19. The wider study: Sites in the United States, Italy and Spain provided acute and convalescent COVID-19 samples. PBMCs, B-cell-depleted T cells, or T cells were the source of the cDNA or gDNA that made up the material.

In the authors' workflow: Scientists estimated how many nucleated cells there were by amplifying reference gene primers. This table comes from immunoSEQ multiplex PCR, and its TCRdb copy is limited to in-frame clones, with some not included. V, J and clone size reflect that table, while D and trimming were determined from the DNA. The sample has fewer than 200,000 clones; approximately 91% are singletons. Germline CDR1 is SNHLY and CDR2 is FYNNEI. After removal of 2 bases from V and 2 bases from J, the junction contained 9 bases not matched to a gene. The CDR3 spans 19 residues. While infection was still active, Seattle patients were enrolled and then followed longitudinally.

This chain joins TRBV2 and TRBJ2-1; 13 bases fit TRBD2. The origin of this receptor is a man aged 18 to 35 with COVID-19, enrolled during active disease. Sample: peripheral blood. The CDR3 DNA reads as TGTGCCAGCAGTGAACCAGGACCTGGACTAGCGGGAGCCTACAATGAGCAGTTCTTC. As protein: CASSEPGPGLAGAYNEQFF.